A selection of T cell receptor beta chains follows, all from one sample in a study of radiotherapy plus CTLA-4 blockade in lung cancer. Sequenced by immunoSEQ multiplex PCR; TCRdb stores in-frame clones only, minus some. This table has roughly 110,000 clones, 81% appearing once. The sample here was peripheral blood, taken from a patient treated with radiotherapy plus ipilimumab. All receptors derive from a human donor with non-small cell lung cancer that progressed on radiotherapy plus ipilimumab. Some clones in this sample may be carry-over from other donors' samples. CDR3s include the opening cysteine and the closing phenylalanine or tryptophan. Each record gives: J gene, D gene, V gene, clone size, CDR3 protein, CDR3 DNA. A D gene is named only where the DNA matches it firmly. Some rows mark clone size as missing; the rest say once, few, many or name a class of expanded clone.

j_gene: TRBJ2-7
d_gene: TRBD1
v_gene: TRBV9
abundance: once
CDR3aa: CASSPGGTSSYEQYF
CDR3nt: TGTGCCAGCAGTCCAGGGGGCACCAGCTCCTACGAGCAGTACTTC

j_gene: TRBJ1-5
d_gene: .
v_gene: TRBV28
abundance: few
CDR3aa: CASSRDPGQPQHF
CDR3nt: TGTGCCAGCAGTCGGGACCCCGGTCAGCCCCAGCATTTT

j_gene: TRBJ2-1
d_gene: TRBD2
v_gene: TRBV5-1
abundance: .
CDR3aa: CASSPLELAGYNEQFF
CDR3nt: TGCGCCAGCAGTCCCCTGGAGCTAGCGGGGTACAATGAGCAGTTCTTC

j_gene: TRBJ2-2
d_gene: .
v_gene: TRBV11-3
abundance: .
CDR3aa: CASSLNKNTGELFF
CDR3nt: TGTGCCAGCAGCTTGAATAAAAACACCGGGGAGCTGTTTTTT

j_gene: TRBJ1-1
d_gene: .
v_gene: TRBV29-1
abundance: .
CDR3aa: CSVEGGKAFF
CDR3nt: TGCAGCGTTGAGGGGGGGAAGGCTTTCTTT

j_gene: TRBJ2-5
d_gene: TRBD2
v_gene: TRBV29-1
abundance: .
CDR3aa: CSVEWGTSRETQYF
CDR3nt: TGCAGCGTTGAATGGGGGACTAGTAGAGAGACCCAGTACTTC

j_gene: TRBJ2-2
d_gene: .
v_gene: TRBV11-2
abundance: .
CDR3aa: CASSLTLGRNTGELFF
CDR3nt: TGTGCCAGCAGCTTAACCTTGGGGAGGAACACCGGGGAGCTGTTTTTT

j_gene: TRBJ1-6
d_gene: .
v_gene: TRBV15
abundance: .
CDR3aa: CATSRDDQPNSPLHF
CDR3nt: TGTGCCACCAGCAGAGATGACCAGCCCAATTCACCCCTCCACTTT

j_gene: TRBJ2-5
d_gene: TRBD2
v_gene: TRBV9
abundance: .
CDR3aa: CASSPSGGGGAQETQYF
CDR3nt: TGTGCCAGCAGCCCCAGCGGGGGCGGGGGGGCCCAAGAGACCCAGTACTTC

j_gene: TRBJ2-5
d_gene: TRBD2
v_gene: TRBV18
abundance: .
CDR3aa: CASSTGLAQETQYF
CDR3nt: TGTGCCAGCTCAACTGGACTAGCGCAAGAGACCCAGTACTTC

j_gene: TRBJ2-7
d_gene: .
v_gene: TRBV2
abundance: .
CDR3aa: CASSERYEQYF
CDR3nt: TGTGCCAGCAGTGAACGCTACGAGCAGTACTTC

j_gene: TRBJ1-4
d_gene: TRBD1
v_gene: TRBV10-3
abundance: .
CDR3aa: CAISELGQATNEKLFF
CDR3nt: TGTGCCATCAGTGAGTTGGGACAGGCAACTAATGAAAAACTGTTTTTT

j_gene: TRBJ1-4
d_gene: .
v_gene: TRBV2
abundance: .
CDR3aa: CASSERVQINEKLFF
CDR3nt: TGTGCCAGCAGTGAAAGGGTACAGATTAATGAAAAACTGTTTTTT

j_gene: TRBJ1-6
d_gene: TRBD1
v_gene: TRBV30
abundance: .
CDR3aa: CAWSRQGTYNSPLHF
CDR3nt: TGTGCCTGGAGTCGACAGGGGACATATAATTCACCCCTCCACTTT

j_gene: TRBJ2-5
d_gene: .
v_gene: TRBV5-4
abundance: .
CDR3aa: CASSFKGIQETQYF
CDR3nt: TGTGCCAGCAGCTTTAAAGGAATCCAAGAGACCCAGTACTTC

j_gene: TRBJ2-5
d_gene: TRBD2
v_gene: TRBV5-1
abundance: .
CDR3aa: CASSILSGGLGETQYF
CDR3nt: TGCGCCAGCAGCATCCTAAGCGGGGGCCTTGGGGAGACCCAGTACTTC

j_gene: TRBJ2-7
d_gene: .
v_gene: TRBV4-2
abundance: .
CDR3aa: CASSQVTGARNEQYF
CDR3nt: TGTGCCAGCAGCCAAGTCACGGGGGCGCGAAACGAGCAGTACTTC

j_gene: TRBJ2-5
d_gene: .
v_gene: TRBV7-2
abundance: .
CDR3aa: CASSLEVGEETQYF
CDR3nt: TGTGCCAGCAGCTTGGAGGTGGGAGAAGAGACCCAGTACTTC

j_gene: TRBJ2-7
d_gene: TRBD1
v_gene: TRBV12-5
abundance: .
CDR3aa: CASGLAIQGNYEQYF
CDR3nt: TGTGCTAGTGGTTTGGCGATACAGGGGAACTACGAGCAGTACTTC

j_gene: TRBJ2-3
d_gene: TRBD1
v_gene: TRBV19
abundance: .
CDR3aa: CASSKGQGPDTQYF
CDR3nt: TGTGCCAGTAGTAAAGGACAGGGCCCAGATACGCAGTATTTT

j_gene: TRBJ1-4
d_gene: .
v_gene: TRBV7-9
abundance: .
CDR3aa: CASSPKARGNEKLFF
CDR3nt: TGTGCCAGCAGTCCTAAAGCTAGAGGAAATGAAAAACTGTTTTTT

j_gene: TRBJ1-5
d_gene: .
v_gene: TRBV7-3
abundance: few
CDR3aa: CASSRSHNQPQHF
CDR3nt: TGTGCCAGCAGCAGAAGCCATAATCAGCCCCAGCATTTT

j_gene: TRBJ1-5
d_gene: .
v_gene: TRBV6-6
abundance: .
CDR3aa: CASSYGGPYNQPQHF
CDR3nt: TGTGCCAGCAGTTACGGGGGCCCCTACAATCAGCCCCAGCATTTT

j_gene: TRBJ1-6
d_gene: .
v_gene: TRBV5-6
abundance: .
CDR3aa: CASSLAYSGVNNSPLHF
CDR3nt: TGTGCCAGCAGCTTGGCCTATTCGGGGGTTAATAATTCACCCCTCCACTTT

j_gene: TRBJ2-3
d_gene: .
v_gene: TRBV7-2
abundance: .
CDR3aa: CASSLDRGDTQYF
CDR3nt: TGTGCCAGCAGCTTAGACCGGGGGGATACGCAGTATTTT

j_gene: TRBJ2-2
d_gene: .
v_gene: TRBV5-4
abundance: .
CDR3aa: CASSFQGISNTGELFF
CDR3nt: TGTGCCAGCAGCTTCCAGGGGATTTCGAACACCGGGGAGCTGTTTTTT

j_gene: TRBJ2-5
d_gene: TRBD1
v_gene: TRBV7-9
abundance: .
CDR3aa: CASSLGIRNRGLETQYF
CDR3nt: TGTGCCAGCAGCTTAGGGATCCGAAACAGGGGGCTAGAGACCCAGTACTTC

j_gene: TRBJ2-7
d_gene: .
v_gene: TRBV5-1
abundance: many
CDR3aa: CASSRVSYEQYF
CDR3nt: TGCGCCAGCAGCCGAGTATCCTACGAGCAGTACTTC

j_gene: TRBJ1-4
d_gene: .
v_gene: TRBV11-2
abundance: .
CDR3aa: CASSLVGGGKLFF
CDR3nt: TGTGCCAGCAGCTTAGTGGGGGGTGGAAAACTGTTTTTT

j_gene: TRBJ2-3
d_gene: TRBD1
v_gene: TRBV4-3
abundance: .
CDR3aa: CASSQSIGQGALTDTQYF
CDR3nt: TGCGCCAGCAGCCAAAGTATTGGGCAGGGGGCTTTGACAGATACGCAGTATTTT

j_gene: TRBJ1-4
d_gene: .
v_gene: TRBV7-3
abundance: .
CDR3aa: CASSLTAANEKLFF
CDR3nt: TGTGCCAGCAGCTTAACGGCAGCTAATGAAAAACTGTTTTTT

j_gene: TRBJ1-1
d_gene: .
v_gene: TRBV7-9
abundance: .
CDR3aa: CASSLVLNTEAFF
CDR3nt: TGTGCCAGCAGCTTAGTTTTGAACACTGAAGCTTTCTTT

j_gene: TRBJ2-3
d_gene: .
v_gene: TRBV28
abundance: .
CDR3aa: CASSLATDTQYF
CDR3nt: TGTGCCAGCAGTTTAGCCACAGATACGCAGTATTTT

j_gene: TRBJ1-1
d_gene: TRBD1
v_gene: TRBV19
abundance: .
CDR3aa: CASRRQGLTEAFF
CDR3nt: TGTGCCAGCCGCAGACAGGGGCTAACTGAAGCTTTCTTT

j_gene: TRBJ2-5
d_gene: .
v_gene: TRBV6-6
abundance: .
CDR3aa: CASSPPGVQETQYF
CDR3nt: TGTGCCAGCAGCCCCCCAGGGGTCCAAGAGACCCAGTACTTC

j_gene: TRBJ1-6
d_gene: .
v_gene: TRBV9
abundance: few
CDR3aa: CASSVVTDSPLHF
CDR3nt: TGTGCCAGCAGCGTAGTAACTGATTCACCCCTCCACTTT

j_gene: TRBJ1-2
d_gene: .
v_gene: TRBV7-3
abundance: .
CDR3aa: CASSLSFEYGYTF
CDR3nt: TGTGCCAGCAGCTTAAGCTTTGAGTATGGCTACACCTTC

j_gene: TRBJ1-2
d_gene: .
v_gene: TRBV11-2
abundance: once
CDR3aa: CASSLVSVGVRGYTF
CDR3nt: TGTGCCAGCAGCTTAGTTAGTGTGGGTGTTCGGGGCTACACCTTC

j_gene: TRBJ2-7
d_gene: TRBD1
v_gene: TRBV11-2
abundance: .
CDR3aa: CASSNRQGNEQYF
CDR3nt: TGTGCCAGCAGCAACAGACAGGGGAACGAGCAGTACTTC

j_gene: TRBJ2-2
d_gene: .
v_gene: TRBV11-3
abundance: few
CDR3aa: CASSLRGLDTGELFF
CDR3nt: TGTGCCAGCAGCTTAAGGGGTCTCGACACCGGGGAGCTGTTTTTT

j_gene: TRBJ1-4
d_gene: .
v_gene: TRBV10-3
abundance: once
CDR3aa: CAISGSGANEKLFF
CDR3nt: TGTGCCATCAGCGGCTCAGGGGCTAATGAAAAACTGTTTTTT

j_gene: TRBJ1-6
d_gene: .
v_gene: TRBV2
abundance: .
CDR3aa: CASSVGAGGSPLHF
CDR3nt: TGTGCCAGCAGTGTAGGGGCAGGCGGTTCACCCCTCCACTTT

j_gene: TRBJ2-3
d_gene: TRBD2
v_gene: TRBV29-1
abundance: few
CDR3aa: CSVGRGGTSTDTQYF
CDR3nt: TGCAGCGTTGGACGCGGGGGGACTAGCACAGATACGCAGTATTTT

j_gene: TRBJ2-2
d_gene: TRBD1
v_gene: TRBV5-1
abundance: few
CDR3aa: CASRGQGAAGELFF
CDR3nt: TGCGCCAGCAGGGGACAGGGGGCGGCCGGGGAGCTGTTTTTT

j_gene: TRBJ2-5
d_gene: .
v_gene: TRBV5-1
abundance: .
CDR3aa: CASSVNQREAQYF
CDR3nt: TGCGCCAGCAGCGTAAACCAAAGGGAGGCCCAGTACTTC

j_gene: TRBJ1-1
d_gene: TRBD1
v_gene: TRBV9
abundance: .
CDR3aa: CASSVGSTGQTEAFF
CDR3nt: TGTGCCAGCAGCGTAGGTTCGACAGGGCAGACTGAAGCTTTCTTT

j_gene: TRBJ1-2
d_gene: TRBD1
v_gene: TRBV6-4
abundance: once
CDR3aa: CASSVIRDSDDNYGYTF
CDR3nt: TGTGCCAGCAGTGTGATAAGGGACAGCGACGATAACTATGGCTACACCTTC

j_gene: TRBJ1-1
d_gene: .
v_gene: TRBV25-1
abundance: .
CDR3aa: CASSILGGTEAFF
CDR3nt: TGTGCCAGCAGTATCCTAGGGGGCACTGAAGCTTTCTTT

j_gene: TRBJ2-7
d_gene: .
v_gene: TRBV5-1
abundance: .
CDR3aa: CASSLLPGKYEQYF
CDR3nt: TGCGCCAGCAGCTTGCTCCCCGGCAAATACGAGCAGTACTTC

j_gene: TRBJ2-7
d_gene: TRBD1
v_gene: TRBV10-3
abundance: .
CDR3aa: CAISPGQGRTYEQYF
CDR3nt: TGTGCCATCAGCCCGGGACAGGGGCGAACCTACGAGCAGTACTTC

j_gene: TRBJ1-5
d_gene: .
v_gene: TRBV5-6
abundance: .
CDR3aa: CASSLLTRAGPNQPQHF
CDR3nt: TGTGCCAGCAGCTTGCTCACAAGGGCGGGGCCAAATCAGCCCCAGCATTTT

j_gene: TRBJ2-3
d_gene: .
v_gene: TRBV7-9
abundance: .
CDR3aa: CASTSRAGSGTDTQYF
CDR3nt: TGTGCCAGCACCTCTCGAGCAGGGTCGGGAACAGATACGCAGTATTTT

j_gene: TRBJ2-5
d_gene: .
v_gene: TRBV4-3
abundance: .
CDR3aa: CASSLTRQETQYF
CDR3nt: TGCGCCAGCAGCCTTACGCGGCAAGAGACCCAGTACTTC

j_gene: TRBJ1-2
d_gene: .
v_gene: TRBV6-6
abundance: .
CDR3aa: CASSSDGTYGYTF
CDR3nt: TGTGCCAGCAGTTCCGACGGTACCTATGGCTACACCTTC

j_gene: TRBJ2-3
d_gene: TRBD1
v_gene: TRBV12-5
abundance: .
CDR3aa: CASGLSGGAEYTQYF
CDR3nt: TGTGCTAGTGGTTTATCAGGGGGCGCAGAGTATACGCAGTATTTT

j_gene: TRBJ2-7
d_gene: TRBD1
v_gene: TRBV10-2
abundance: .
CDR3aa: CASRLRDRGHEQYF
CDR3nt: TGCGCCAGCAGACTCCGGGACAGGGGTCACGAGCAGTACTTC

j_gene: TRBJ1-5
d_gene: .
v_gene: TRBV6-5
abundance: .
CDR3aa: CASSRQEGRQPQHF
CDR3nt: TGTGCCAGCAGCCGACAGGAAGGGCGTCAGCCCCAGCATTTT

j_gene: TRBJ2-2
d_gene: .
v_gene: TRBV5-6
abundance: .
CDR3aa: CASSLWVGNTGELFF
CDR3nt: TGTGCCAGCAGCTTATGGGTGGGGAACACCGGGGAGCTGTTTTTT

j_gene: TRBJ1-2
d_gene: TRBD1
v_gene: TRBV7-8
abundance: .
CDR3aa: CASSPGRGQGGYTF
CDR3nt: TGTGCCAGCAGCCCGGGGAGGGGGCAAGGAGGCTACACCTTC

j_gene: TRBJ1-1
d_gene: .
v_gene: TRBV9
abundance: .
CDR3aa: CASSVSTENTEAFF
CDR3nt: TGTGCCAGCAGCGTATCGACGGAGAACACTGAAGCTTTCTTT